This entry lists 13 T cell receptor beta chains sequenced from one sample in a study of CD8+CD57+ T cells in acquired aplastic anemia. Sequencing was done on patients that had shown CD8+CD57+ cell expansion by flow cytometry. Genomic DNA, serving as template, underwent TCR beta VDJ and CDR3 profiling. Using its own MiXCR run on the reads, TCRdb lists one record per CDR3 protein. The sample includes 150,000 or so distinct CDR3 sequences, less than 50% of them seen just once. The sequencing sample was made of sorted CD4+, CD8+, or CD8+CD57+ T cells (not recorded which) from PBMCs. All receptors come from a human donor with aplastic anemia.

The chain is built from TRBV28 and TRBJ1-1, with 11 bases fitting TRBD1. V trimming: 5 bases; J trimming: 3 bases; junction bases outside the gene matches: 11. The CDR3 sequence is 17 residues long. Germline V gene data show CDR1 as MDHEN and CDR2 as SYDVKM. CDR3 amino acids: CASSPRTGGAVDTEAFF. The CDR3 DNA is TGTGCCAGCAGTCCCCGGACAGGGGGCGCGGTGGACACTGAAGCTTTCTTT.

Remarks on this clonotype: The junction departs from germline at one end; a sequencing error may be responsible. The rearrangement uses TRBV7-7 and TRBJ2-5; tentative D call: TRBD1 (6 bases). This CDR3 region has 16 residues. Looked up from germline, CDR1 is SSHAT and CDR2 is FNYEAQ (reference sequence). The chain's CDR3 is CASSPWTADYQETQYF. CDR3 bases: TGTGCTAGCAGCCCCTGGACAGCAGACTACCAAGAGACCCAGTACTTC.

V usage is TRBV7-8 and J usage is TRBJ2-7; D possibly corresponds to TRBD2 (6 bases). Germline V lookup: CDR1 SGHVS, CDR2 FQNEAQ. The CDR3 runs to 15 residues. Trimming shortened V by 4 bases and J by 1 base, and 14 bases separated the two germline ends. CDR3 protein: CASSSRRDWSYEQYF. The CDR3 bases are TGTGCCAGCAGCTCACGTCGGGACTGGTCCTACGAGCAGTACTTC.

In its sample, this clonotype was seen a few times. The V and J genes are TRBV15 and TRBJ2-7, with a weak D call TRBD1 (6 bases). V lost 0 bases and J lost 1, with 13 bases in between. Germline CDR1 and CDR2: LNHNV and YYDKDF (reference sequence). This CDR3 spans 16 amino acids. The CDR3, as DNA: TGTGCCACCAGCAGAGATTGGGTGGGGGCTTCCTACGAGCAGTACTTC. Its translation: CATSRDWVGASYEQYF.

This clonotype was seen a handful of times. The chain recombines TRBV25-1 with TRBJ2-1; 9 bases line up with TRBD1. The V gene end was trimmed by 6 bases and the J gene end by 3 bases; junction bases not matched to a gene: 3. Germline V lookup: CDR1 MGHDK, CDR2 SYGVNS. This CDR3 comprises 14 residues. In DNA form, the CDR3 reads TGTGCCAGCAGGGGGACAGGGTTCTACAATGAGCAGTTCTTC. This gives the protein CASRGTGFYNEQFF.

This clonotype was observed at least ten times. This chain connects TRBV2 to TRBJ1-5; 10 bases line up with TRBD1. Germline-derived CDR1 and CDR2 are SNHLY and FYNNEI. V gave up 2 bases and J gave up 8 bases; unmatched junction bases: 9. The CDR3 covers 16 residues. The CDR3 here is CASSERDRGRSEPQHF. In DNA, the CDR3 is TGTGCCAGCAGTGAAAGAGACAGGGGGCGCTCAGAGCCCCAGCATTTT.

This clonotype was picked up many times. This chain joins TRBV5-6 and TRBJ2-3; D perhaps matches TRBD2 (7 bases). Germline V gene data show CDR1 as SGHDT and CDR2 as YYEEEE. The CDR3 totals 16 residues. V was shortened by 4 bases and J by 3 bases, with 18 bases between the two germline ends. The CDR3 nucleotides read TGTGCCAGCAGCACCCTAGCGGAGGGGGGTACAGATACGCAGTATTTT. It is translated as CASSTLAEGGTDTQYF. The full variable domain, its missing parts supplied by reference TRBV5-6 and TRBJ2-3, is DAGVTQSPTHLIKTRGQQVTLRCSPKSGHDTVSWYQQALGQGPQFIFQYYEEEERQRGNFPDRFSGHQFPNYSSELNVNALLLGDSALYLCASSTLAEGGTDTQYFGPGTRLTVL.

V usage is TRBV7-2 and J usage is TRBJ2-7; D is uncertain. Germline V gene data show CDR1 as SGHTA and CDR2 as FQGNSA. The CDR3 is 13 amino acids. V lost 2 bases and J 5 bases, leaving 10 bases between the germline ends. For the CDR3, the DNA is TGTGCCAGCAGCTTACCGGCCGCAAACGAGCAGTACTTC. Its translation is CASSLPAANEQYF.

About this clonotype: With a much larger clone just one base away, this may be a read error. The rearrangement uses TRBV11-1 and TRBJ2-3; maybe TRBD1 (5 bases). The CDR3 runs 15 residues. V shed 2 bases and J shed 2 bases, with 11 bases lying between them. Germline CDR1 is SGHAT and CDR2 is FQDESV (reference sequence). CDR3 loop: CASSLRTPNTDTQYF. CDR3 sequence (DNA): TGTGCCAGCAGCTTACGGACACCTAACACAGATACGCAGTATTTT.

V and J are TRBV10-3 and TRBJ2-3; D is tentatively TRBD1 or TRBD2 (5 bases each). This CDR3 contains 13 residues. Germline CDR1 ENHRY, CDR2 SYGVKD. V lost 9 bases and J 1 base, leaving 11 bases between the germline ends. In DNA form, the CDR3 reads TGTGCCATGAGGGACCCCCGCACAGATACGCAGTATTTT. Translating it yields CAMRDPRTDTQYF.

The rearrangement joins TRBV2 to TRBJ1-5; 7 positions match TRBD1. The V segment lost 7 bases and the J segment 6 bases; nucleotides outside the gene matches: 6. Germline V gives CDR1 SNHLY, CDR2 FYNNEI. The length of the CDR3 is 13 residues. The CDR3 nucleotides read TGTGCCAGCACTACAGGGGTATCTCAGCCCCAGCATTTT. Its protein is CASTTGVSQPQHF.

The chain joins TRBV29-1 to TRBJ1-2; D unclear. V shed 3 bases and J shed 4 bases, with 15 bases lying between them. The CDR3 contains 14 residues. The germline CDR1 and CDR2 sequences are SQVTM and ANQGSEA. Here the CDR3 reads CSVEWTPEGYGYTF. CDR3 DNA sequence: TGCAGCGTTGAGTGGACCCCGGAGGGCTATGGCTACACCTTC.

With respect to this clonotype: The junction departs from germline at one end; a sequencing error may be responsible. The rearrangement uses TRBV9 and TRBJ2-7; 7 positions match TRBD1. CDR1 SGDLS and CDR2 YYNGEE come from the germline V gene. The CDR3 has 13 residues. In nucleotides, the CDR3 is TGTGCCAGCAGCCCCCCGACAGGGACCGAGCAGTGCTTC. Translating it yields CASSPPTGTEQCF.